The 7 T cell receptor beta chains given below trace back to one sample, sequenced in a study of PD-1 blockade in classical Hodgkin lymphoma. Specified time point: newly diagnosed, previously untreated cHL patient sample. Negative selection with magnetic separation was used to purify CD4+ T cells from thawed PBMCs. Sequencing used immunoSEQ multiplex PCR; TCRdb keeps in-frame clones, though not all of them. This sample yields roughly 20,000 clones, of which 90% are seen a single time; about 0.41% belongs to the top ten. The specimen sequenced was CD4+ T cells from blood. These receptors were obtained from a human donor with classical Hodgkin lymphoma.

The CDR3 bases are TGTGCCAGCAGCCCCCCGGCGGGGTGGTATAGCAATCAGCCCCAGCATTTT. Its translation is CASSPPAGWYSNQPQHF. The chain has TRBV28 and TRBJ1-5, with no clear D. The germline V gene has CDR1 MDHEN and CDR2 SYDVKM. V lost 6 bases, J lost 0 bases, and 18 bases lay in between. The CDR3 is 17 residues long.

J is TRBJ1-1 and V is TRBV5-1; D possibly corresponds to TRBD1 (6 bases). The V and J ends lost 3 bases and 0 bases respectively, with 21 bases between them. The CDR3 is 18 residues long. The germline gives CDR1 SGHRS, CDR2 YFSETQ. This CDR3 reads CASSYLGGARSMNTEAFF. Here the CDR3 DNA reads TGCGCCAGCAGCTATCTAGGGGGGGCACGCTCCATGAACACTGAAGCTTTCTTT.

The genes are TRBV19 and TRBJ1-5, with D possibly being TRBD1 (5 bases). Trimming stripped 10 bases from V and 6 bases from J, with 31 bases between. Per the germline V gene, CDR1 is LNHDA and CDR2 is SQIVND (reference sequence). The CDR3 contains 18 residues. The CDR3: CATKEATKVAWRGQPQHF. In DNA, the CDR3 is TGTGCCACAAAAGAGGCGACAAAAGTCGCGTGGAGGGGTCAGCCCCAGCATTTT.

The chain couples TRBV18 to TRBJ1-3; D is uncertain. CDR3 size: 16 residues. V was clipped by 2 bases and J by 0 bases, with 11 bases between them. Germline CDR1 is KGHSH and CDR2 is LQKENI. The CDR3 loop is CASSPGGSYSGNTIYF. DNA for the CDR3: TGTGCCAGCTCACCAGGTGGCTCTTACTCTGGAAACACCATATATTTT.

The chain employs TRBV18 and TRBJ2-3; 8 bases match TRBD2. V gave up 0 bases and J gave up 2 bases; unmatched junction bases: 4. The CDR3 length is 16 residues. Germline assignment: CDR1 KGHSH and CDR2 LQKENI. The DNA for the CDR3 is TGTGCCAGCTCACCACCACGCGGGGGGCTCACAGATACGCAGTATTTT. Encoded protein: CASSPPRGGLTDTQYF. Full variable domain (remainder filled in from reference TRBV18 and TRBJ2-3): NAGVMQNPRHLVRRRGQEARLRCSPMKGHSHVYWYRQLPEEGLKFMVYLQKENIIDESGMPKERFSAEFPKEGPSILRIQQVVRGDSAAYFCASSPPRGGLTDTQYFGPGTRLTVL.

CDR3 bases: TGTGCCAGCAGTTTGTCTACCTGGCGGGCCGATACGCAGTATTTT. This sequence encodes CASSLSTWRADTQYF. The rearrangement uses TRBV27 and TRBJ2-3; tentatively, D is TRBD2 (5 bases). Trimming took 3 bases from V and 6 from J, leaving 16 bases between them. Germline CDR1 and CDR2: MNHEY and SMNVEV (reference sequence). The CDR3 consists of 15 residues.

This rearrangement joins TRBV10-3 to TRBJ2-7; 11 bases agree with TRBD1. V dropped 5 bases and J dropped 2; count of bases not matched to a gene: 5. This CDR3 contains 15 residues. In germline, CDR1 is ENHRY, CDR2 SYGVKD. The CDR3 loop reads CAISSGQGATYEQYF. For the CDR3, the DNA is TGTGCCATCAGTTCCGGACAGGGGGCCACCTACGAGCAGTACTTC.